This TCR beta chain was identified during a study of T cells in Graves' hyperthyroidism and ophthalmopathy. Findings and caveats of the study: Most thyroid clonotypes expanded above 0.001 were also detected in blood.

Germline-derived CDR1 and CDR2 are SNHLY and FYNNEI. V was clipped by 6 bases and J by 6 bases; unmatched bases: 12. This CDR3 spans 16 amino acids. Amplification of TCR beta CDR3 regions was performed using RNA transcripts as template. Researchers ran a first-round RT-PCR on the TCR CDR3 using the HTBI primer set. TCRdb redid the calling of the multiplex PCR reads with MiXCR, one entry per CDR3 protein. The sample contains more than 550,000 distinct CDR3 sequences, 40% to 55% of which appear only once. Based on clinical symptoms, serum thyroxine and TRAb, thyroid ultrasound and orbital computed tomography, diagnoses were reached. Points on this clonotype: The antigen remains unidentified.

Sequencing was carried out using peripheral blood or thyroid tissue (not recorded which). The clonotype was recovered from an adult man with Graves' disease, either hyperthyroidism or ophthalmopathy (not recorded which). The gene calls are TRBV2 and TRBJ1-4, with 8 bases identical to TRBD1. CDR3 DNA: TGTGCCAGCAGCCAAGAAACCGGGACAGGTTATGAAAAACTGTTTTTT. It yields the protein CASSQETGTGYEKLFF.